The rows below give T cell receptor beta chains drawn from one sample of a study of OX40 agonist ivuxolimab in advanced cancers. Profiled with immunoSEQ multiplex PCR; TCRdb holds only in-frame clones, not every one. The sample lists about 20,000 clones, around 72% occurring once. Sample: CD4+ or CD8+ T cells sorted from blood, taken in a trial of the OX40 agonist ivuxolimab. The receptors were sampled from an adult with an advanced solid tumor such as melanoma, head and neck, liver or kidney cancer. CDR3s include the opening cysteine and the closing phenylalanine or tryptophan. D genes are given only for firm matches. Rows may omit the clone size; those that give it use once, few, many or a size class.

CDR3 protein: CASRPGHIYEQYF
CDR3 DNA: TGTGCCAGCAGGCCGGGACACATCTACGAGCAGTACTTC
D gene: NA
J gene: TRBJ2-7
V gene: TRBV6-6
clone size: NA

CDR3 protein: CASSQDIGTYEQYF
CDR3 DNA: TGCGCCAGCAGCCAAGATATAGGGACCTACGAGCAGTACTTC
D gene: NA
J gene: TRBJ2-7
V gene: TRBV4-3
clone size: once

CDR3 protein: CASSLRPSGGERKIGELFF
CDR3 DNA: TGTGCCAGCAGCTTACGGCCTAGCGGGGGTGAGCGGAAGATCGGGGAGCTGTTTTTT
D gene: TRBD2
J gene: TRBJ2-2
V gene: TRBV11-2
clone size: NA

CDR3 protein: CAWSVGGEGNQPQHF
CDR3 DNA: TGTGCCTGGAGTGTAGGGGGGGAAGGCAATCAGCCCCAGCATTTT
D gene: NA
J gene: TRBJ1-5
V gene: TRBV30
clone size: NA

CDR3 protein: CASSFGGRNQPQHF
CDR3 DNA: TGTGCCAGCAGTTTTGGCGGGAGAAATCAGCCCCAGCATTTT
D gene: NA
J gene: TRBJ1-5
V gene: TRBV27
clone size: NA

CDR3 protein: CASLRVSDTQYF
CDR3 DNA: TGTGCCAGCTTAAGGGTTTCAGATACGCAGTATTTT
D gene: NA
J gene: TRBJ2-3
V gene: TRBV6-1
clone size: NA

CDR3 protein: CASSELVYEQYF
CDR3 DNA: TGTGCCAGCAGCGAACTAGTCTACGAGCAGTACTTC
D gene: NA
J gene: TRBJ2-7
V gene: TRBV28
clone size: NA

CDR3 protein: CSGRVYNEQFF
CDR3 DNA: TGCAGCGGCAGGGTTTACAATGAGCAGTTCTTC
D gene: NA
J gene: TRBJ2-1
V gene: TRBV29-1
clone size: NA

CDR3 protein: CAISESAGAFTDTQYF
CDR3 DNA: TGTGCCATCAGTGAGTCCGCGGGGGCATTCACAGATACGCAGTATTTT
D gene: NA
J gene: TRBJ2-3
V gene: TRBV10-3
clone size: NA

CDR3 protein: CASSLRGVPYNEQFF
CDR3 DNA: TGTGCCAGCAGTTTAAGAGGGGTCCCCTACAATGAGCAGTTCTTC
D gene: NA
J gene: TRBJ2-1
V gene: TRBV27
clone size: NA